These 20 T cell receptor beta chains share one sample of origin, sequenced in a study of cytomegalovirus exposure and HLA in healthy donors. The PCR ran on 60 Vbeta and 13 Jbeta primers. Measured with immunoSEQ multiplex PCR; TCRdb has only the in-frame clones, and not every one. In the table there are about 120,000 clones, 75% to 80% of which are singletons. Material: PBMCs. The receptors were sampled from a woman aged 25 to 45 in good health and CMV-seropositive.

V usage is TRBV13 and J usage is TRBJ1-2, with D possibly matching TRBD1 (6 bases). Germline CDR1 and CDR2: PRHDT and FYEKMQ (reference sequence). CDR3 length equals 13 residues. V lost 3 bases and J lost 6, with 11 bases in between. This chain's CDR3 is CASSFGTTDGYTF. CDR3 coding DNA: TGTGCCAGCAGCTTCGGGACAACTGATGGCTACACCTTC.

This clone was seen more than once but under ten times. The gene calls are TRBV19 and TRBJ1-6; no clear D. The length of the CDR3 is 14 residues. Trimming removed 8 bases from V and 7 bases from J, with 15 bases in between. CDR1 and CDR2 (germline): LNHDA, SQIVND (reference sequence). The CDR3 spells CASALAVGNSPLHF. Here the CDR3 DNA reads TGTGCCAGTGCCCTCGCGGTCGGGAATTCACCCCTCCACTTT.

V gene TRBV29-1 combines with J gene TRBJ2-1, with 8 bases identical to TRBD1. V lost 7 bases, J lost 6 bases, and 14 bases stayed unmatched. The CDR3 spans 15 residues. Germline V lookup: CDR1 SQVTM, CDR2 ANQGSEA. The CDR3 sequence: CSAVGQGALGNEQFF. DNA for the CDR3: TGCAGCGCCGTCGGGCAGGGGGCTTTAGGCAATGAGCAGTTCTTC.

This clone was detected a few times. The chain carries TRBV7-2 and TRBJ2-3; D gene unclear. The CDR3 covers 14 residues. From germline, CDR1 is SGHTA and CDR2 FQGNSA. Trimming removed 1 base at V and 0 bases at J, with 5 bases between. In DNA, the CDR3 is TGTGCCAGCAGCTTAGGGCCTAGCACAGATACGCAGTATTTT. The encoded protein is CASSLGPSTDTQYF.

This sequence joins TRBV19 and TRBJ1-2; maybe TRBD1 (5 bases). Between the trimmed V and J ends, which lost 7 bases and 8 bases, there was a span of 17 bases. The germline gives CDR1 LNHDA, CDR2 SQIVND (reference sequence). The length of the CDR3 is 13 residues. The CDR3 DNA sequence: TGTGCCAGTACCCGAGAGCAGGGTGGAGGCTACACCTTC. This codes for CASTREQGGGYTF.

This chain links TRBV14 with TRBJ1-2, with D maybe TRBD1 (6 bases). This CDR3 region has 15 residues. Looked up from germline, CDR1 is SGHDN and CDR2 is FVKESK. Trimming stripped 4 bases from V and 4 bases from J, with 16 bases between. The DNA for the CDR3 is TGTGCCAGCAGCCCGAGACAGGTCCCTTCCTATGGCTACACCTTC. It encodes CASSPRQVPSYGYTF. The full variable domain, with the rest looked up from reference TRBV14 and TRBJ1-2, is EAGVTQFPSHSVIEKGQTVTLRCDPISGHDNLYWYRRVMGKEIKFLLHFVKESKQDESGMPNNRFLAERTGGTYSTLKVQPAELEDSGVYFCASSPRQVPSYGYTFGSGTRLTVV.

The CDR3 here is CASSPRQGDYEQYF. Here the CDR3 DNA reads TGTGCCAGCAGTCCAAGACAGGGTGACTACGAGCAGTACTTC. This chain joins TRBV6-6 and TRBJ2-7, with 7 bases lining up with TRBD1. This CDR3 has 14 amino acids. V trimming: 5 bases; J trimming: 3 bases; junction bases outside the gene matches: 7. The germline CDR1 and CDR2 sequences are MNHNY and SVGAGI (reference sequence).

The gene calls are TRBV6-6 and TRBJ2-2, with TRBD1 matching 9 bases. Trimming at V came to 8 bases and at J to 3 bases, leaving 7 bases not matched to a gene. Germline V gene lookup returns CDR1 MNHNY and CDR2 SVGAGI (reference sequence). This CDR3 has 15 residues. CDR3 in amino acids: CASRRDREYTGELFF. CDR3 nucleotides: TGTGCCAGCCGCCGGGACAGGGAGTACACCGGGGAGCTGTTTTTT.

This clone was observed a few times. At one boundary the junction diverges from the germline segment, which might be a read error. The chain recombines TRBV7-9 with TRBJ1-4; D unresolved. This CDR3 spans 12 amino acids. Germline-derived CDR1 and CDR2 are SEHNR and FQNEAQ (reference sequence). In DNA form, the CDR3 reads TGTTCCAGCAGCCCCGTTAATGAAAAACTGTTTTTT. This translates into CSSSPVNEKLFF.

The V and J genes are TRBV9 and TRBJ2-7; D may be TRBD2 (5 bases). V was pared by 3 bases and J by 3 bases, with 13 bases between. The germline gives CDR1 SGDLS, CDR2 YYNGEE. The CDR3 is 14 amino acids. The CDR3 region is CASSGGNTGYEQYF. The CDR3 bases are TGTGCCAGCAGCGGAGGGAACACTGGCTACGAGCAGTACTTC.

The rearrangement links TRBV7-3 to TRBJ1-1; 12 bases are a match to TRBD1. This CDR3 has 16 amino acids. V dropped 4 bases and J dropped 9; count of bases not matched to a gene: 12. The germline V gene encodes CDR1 SGHTA and CDR2 FQGTGA. The CDR3 nucleotides read TGTGCCAGCAGCTCACGTCCCGGGACAGGGGGCGAGAAAGCTTTCTTT. The encoded protein is CASSSRPGTGGEKAFF.

The chain couples TRBV7-2 to TRBJ2-1, with 11 bases fitting TRBD1. Germline V gene data show CDR1 as SGHTA and CDR2 as FQGNSA. The V gene end was trimmed by 1 base and the J gene end by 9 bases; junction bases not matched to a gene: 5. This CDR3 has 15 amino acids. CDR3 region: CASSLGGQGESEQFF. For the CDR3, the DNA is TGTGCCAGCAGCTTAGGGGGACAGGGGGAGAGTGAGCAGTTCTTC.

In this sample, this clone turned up a few times. The J gene is TRBJ1-2, the V gene TRBV28; D may be TRBD1 (5 bases). Looked up from germline, CDR1 is MDHEN and CDR2 is SYDVKM. V gave up 2 bases and J gave up 8 bases, with 12 bases separating them. The CDR3 is 13 amino acids. The CDR3 DNA reads TGTGCCAGCAGTTTAAAGGCAGGGCGAGGCTACACCTTC. It encodes CASSLKAGRGYTF.

V usage is TRBV7-8 and J usage is TRBJ1-1; D is uncertain. Per the germline V gene, CDR1 is SGHVS and CDR2 is FQNEAQ. Trimming left V 5 bases short and J 9 bases short, with 10 bases between. CDR3 length equals 11 residues. The CDR3 loop reads CASSPDTQAFF. In DNA, the CDR3 is TGTGCCAGCAGCCCAGACACGCAAGCTTTCTTT.

J is TRBJ2-2 and V is TRBV5-1, with TRBD1 matching over 9 bases. After removal of 4 bases from V and 7 bases from J, the junction contained 8 bases not matched to a gene. CDR3 length: 15 amino acids. Per the germline V gene, CDR1 is SGHRS and CDR2 is YFSETQ. CDR3 amino acids: CASSDGTGLIGELFF. The CDR3 DNA is TGCGCCAGCAGCGACGGGACAGGGCTGATCGGGGAGCTGTTTTTT.

V is TRBV19 and J is TRBJ1-1; the match to TRBD1 covers 8 bases. The germline gives CDR1 LNHDA, CDR2 SQIVND (reference sequence). Trimming cost V 4 bases and J 5 bases; bases outside gene matches: 18. There are 18 residues in the CDR3. The DNA for the CDR3 is TGTGCCAGTAGTAAATACCGAACATCAGGCAGGGGGCTTACTGAAGCTTTCTTT. This sequence encodes CASSKYRTSGRGLTEAFF.

The chain links TRBV10-3 to TRBJ1-4, with a possible D match to TRBD1 (5 bases). The CDR3 length is 15 residues. The V end lost 2 bases, the J end lost 8 bases, and 15 bases lay between the germline ends. CDR1 ENHRY and CDR2 SYGVKD come from the germline V gene. CDR3 in DNA: TGTGCCATCAGTGAGCTGGAGGGGAGAGGGGAAAAACTGTTTTTT. Translating it yields CAISELEGRGEKLFF.

This clone turned up a few times. The V call is TRBV5-1, the J call TRBJ2-1, with 11 bases matching TRBD2. J lost 0 bases, V lost 4 bases, and 15 bases had no gene match. The germline V gene has CDR1 SGHRS and CDR2 YFSETQ. This CDR3 contains 20 residues. This CDR3 is CASSPYLRTSGLSSYNEQFF. The CDR3 DNA follows: TGCGCCAGCAGCCCGTACCTGAGGACTAGCGGGCTAAGCTCCTACAATGAGCAGTTCTTC.

V is TRBV5-1 and J is TRBJ1-2; the D is unclear. V lost 1 base to trimming and J lost 5 bases, with 21 bases between them. Germline V lookup: CDR1 SGHRS, CDR2 YFSETQ. This CDR3 has 17 amino acids. Here the CDR3 reads CASSLRLSGPIAYGYTF. In DNA form, the CDR3 reads TGCGCCAGCAGCTTGAGGCTCAGTGGCCCTATAGCTTATGGCTACACCTTC.

This clone showed up just once. V and J are TRBV7-9 and TRBJ2-2; 10 positions agree with TRBD2. The germline CDR1 and CDR2 sequences are SEHNR and FQNEAQ (reference sequence). The CDR3 is 15 residues long. With 1 base clipped from V and 4 bases from J, the junction kept 0 bases outside the gene matches. CDR3 in amino acids: CASSLGTSGTGELFF. As DNA, the CDR3 is TGTGCCAGCAGCTTAGGGACTAGCGGCACCGGGGAGCTGTTTTTT.